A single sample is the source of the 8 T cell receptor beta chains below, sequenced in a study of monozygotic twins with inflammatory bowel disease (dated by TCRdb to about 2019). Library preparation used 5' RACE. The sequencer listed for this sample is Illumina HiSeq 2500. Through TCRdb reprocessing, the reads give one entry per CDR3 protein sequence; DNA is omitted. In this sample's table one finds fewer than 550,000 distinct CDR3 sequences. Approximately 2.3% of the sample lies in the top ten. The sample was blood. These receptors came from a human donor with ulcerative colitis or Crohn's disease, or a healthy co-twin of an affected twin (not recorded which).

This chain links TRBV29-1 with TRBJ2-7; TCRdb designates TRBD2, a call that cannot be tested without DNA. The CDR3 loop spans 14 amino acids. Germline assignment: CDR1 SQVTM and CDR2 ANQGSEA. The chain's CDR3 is CSVRGLAGAYEQYF.

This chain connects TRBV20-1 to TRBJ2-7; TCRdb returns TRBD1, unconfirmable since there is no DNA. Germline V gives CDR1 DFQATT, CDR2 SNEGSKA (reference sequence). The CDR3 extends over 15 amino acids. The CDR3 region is CSARDGARGVEEQYF.

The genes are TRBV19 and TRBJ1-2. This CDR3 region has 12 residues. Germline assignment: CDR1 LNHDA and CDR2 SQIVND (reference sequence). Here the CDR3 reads CASSRVGYGYTF.

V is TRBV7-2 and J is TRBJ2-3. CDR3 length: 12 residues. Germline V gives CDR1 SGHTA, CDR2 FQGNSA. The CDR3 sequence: CASSTTTDTQYF.

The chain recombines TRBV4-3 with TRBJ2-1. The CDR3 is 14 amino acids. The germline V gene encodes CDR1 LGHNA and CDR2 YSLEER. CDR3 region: CASSPSQRVGEQFF.

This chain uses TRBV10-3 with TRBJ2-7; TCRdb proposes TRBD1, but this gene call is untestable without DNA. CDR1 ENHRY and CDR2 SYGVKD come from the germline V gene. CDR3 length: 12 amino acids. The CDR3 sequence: CAISEGTGDQYF.

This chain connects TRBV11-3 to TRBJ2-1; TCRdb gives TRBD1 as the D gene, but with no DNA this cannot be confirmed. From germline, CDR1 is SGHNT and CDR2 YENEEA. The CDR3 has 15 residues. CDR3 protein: CASSLGVRADNEQFF.

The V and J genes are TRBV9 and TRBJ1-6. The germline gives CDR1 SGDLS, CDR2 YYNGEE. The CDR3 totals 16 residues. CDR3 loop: CASSVVGDTDNSPLHF.